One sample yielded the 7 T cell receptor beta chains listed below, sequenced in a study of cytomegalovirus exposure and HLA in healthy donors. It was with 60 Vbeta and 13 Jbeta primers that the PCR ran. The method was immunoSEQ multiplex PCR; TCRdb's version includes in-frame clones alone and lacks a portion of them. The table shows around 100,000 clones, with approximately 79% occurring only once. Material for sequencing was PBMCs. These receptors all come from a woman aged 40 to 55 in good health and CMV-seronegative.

CDR3 nucleotide sequence: TGTGCCAGCAGTTACCTTAGCGGGAGACACAATGAGCAGTTCTTC. Residues: CASSYLSGRHNEQFF. The chain joins TRBV6-6 to TRBJ2-1, with 9 bases that match TRBD2. The CDR3 totals 15 residues. J was trimmed by 5 bases and V by 2 bases; bases with no gene match: 4. Looked up from germline, CDR1 is MNHNY and CDR2 is SVGAGI (reference sequence).

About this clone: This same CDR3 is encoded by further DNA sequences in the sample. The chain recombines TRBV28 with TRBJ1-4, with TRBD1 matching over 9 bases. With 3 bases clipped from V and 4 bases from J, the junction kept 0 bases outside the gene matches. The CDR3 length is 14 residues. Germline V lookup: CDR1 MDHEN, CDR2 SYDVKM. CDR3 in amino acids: CASSLGQGNEKLFF. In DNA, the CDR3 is TGTGCCAGCAGTTTGGGACAGGGTAATGAAAAACTGTTTTTT.

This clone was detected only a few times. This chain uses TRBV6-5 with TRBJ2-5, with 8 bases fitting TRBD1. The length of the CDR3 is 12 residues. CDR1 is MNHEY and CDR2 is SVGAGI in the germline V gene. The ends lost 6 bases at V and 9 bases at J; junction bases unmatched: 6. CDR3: CASSDYRGSQYF. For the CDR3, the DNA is TGTGCCAGCAGCGACTACAGGGGGTCCCAGTACTTC.

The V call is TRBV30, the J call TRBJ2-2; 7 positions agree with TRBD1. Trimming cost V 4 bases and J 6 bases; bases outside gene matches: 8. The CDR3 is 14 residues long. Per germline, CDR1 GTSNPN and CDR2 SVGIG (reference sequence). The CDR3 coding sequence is TGTGCCTGGACCGTTGACAGGGAAGCCGGGGAGCTGTTTTTT. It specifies CAWTVDREAGELFF.

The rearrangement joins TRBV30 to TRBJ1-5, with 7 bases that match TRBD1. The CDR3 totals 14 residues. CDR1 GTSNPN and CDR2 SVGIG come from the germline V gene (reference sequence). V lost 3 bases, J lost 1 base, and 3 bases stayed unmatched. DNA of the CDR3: TGTGCCTGGAGGACGACAGGGAGCAATCAGCCCCAGCATTTT. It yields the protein CAWRTTGSNQPQHF.

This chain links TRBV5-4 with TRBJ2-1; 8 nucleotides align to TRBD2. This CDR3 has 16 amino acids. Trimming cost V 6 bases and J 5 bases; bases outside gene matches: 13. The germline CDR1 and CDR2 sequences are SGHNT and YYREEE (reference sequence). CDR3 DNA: TGTGCCAGCACCCGGGGGGGGGAGACCACCCACAATGAGCAGTTCTTC. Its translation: CASTRGGETTHNEQFF.

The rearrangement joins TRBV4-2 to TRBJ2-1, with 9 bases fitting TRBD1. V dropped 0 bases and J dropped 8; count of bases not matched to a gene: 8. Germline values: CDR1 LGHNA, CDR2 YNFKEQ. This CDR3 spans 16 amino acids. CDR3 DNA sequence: TGTGCCAGCAGCCAAGATGGAGCGGGACAGGGCGATGAGCAGTTCTTC. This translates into CASSQDGAGQGDEQFF.